Presented here are 20 T cell receptor beta chains from one specimen sequenced in a study of control samples from healthy donors and cancer patients. The protocol was immunoSEQ multiplex PCR, while the TCRdb copy is restricted to in-frame clones and leaves out a portion. The sample includes approximately 130,000 clones, about 89% of them seen just once. The sample comprised blood. The receptors were sampled from a man aged 60 to 75 in good health.

This clone was seen just once. The CDR3 spells CASSQQGVGNQPQHF. The CDR3 bases are TGTGCCAGCAGCCAACAGGGAGTGGGCAATCAGCCCCAGCATTTT. The rearrangement joins TRBV7-2 to TRBJ1-5; possibly TRBD1 for D (6 bases). V was clipped by 5 bases and J by 2 bases, with 13 bases between them. CDR1 and CDR2 (germline): SGHTA, FQGNSA. The CDR3 spans 15 residues.

This clone has only one observation. This rearrangement joins TRBV18 to TRBJ2-1, with 11 bases matching TRBD2. V lost 4 bases to trimming and J lost 4 bases; unmatched junction nucleotides: 9. The CDR3 loop spans 17 amino acids. Germline CDR1 is KGHSH and CDR2 is LQKENI. Here the CDR3 DNA reads TGTGCCAGCTCACTCCCACCTCTAGCGGGGGGTTACAATGAGCAGTTCTTC. It encodes CASSLPPLAGGYNEQFF.

The J gene is TRBJ2-7, the V gene TRBV28, with 9 bases lining up with TRBD1. There are 14 residues in the CDR3. The V and J ends lost 2 bases and 6 bases, in that order; junction bases with no gene match: 5. Germline CDR1 and CDR2: MDHEN and SYDVKM. CDR3 region: CASSLPGTGTEQYF. In DNA form, the CDR3 reads TGTGCCAGCAGTTTACCCGGGACAGGGACCGAGCAGTACTTC.

The chain carries TRBV9 and TRBJ1-3; D unresolved. Germline V gene sequence: CDR1 SGDLS, CDR2 YYNGEE. With 0 bases removed from V and 1 base from J, the gap between germline ends came to 5 bases. The CDR3 runs 14 residues. CDR3 sequence (DNA): TGTGCCAGCAGCGTAGGGGATTCTGGAAACACCATATATTTT. Protein sequence: CASSVGDSGNTIYF.

The chain recombines TRBV28 with TRBJ2-7, with D unresolved. This CDR3 region has 12 residues. V was cut by 1 base and J by 6 bases, with 7 bases left in between. CDR1 is MDHEN, CDR2 SYDVKM, per germline. CDR3 in amino acids: CASSLLLSEQYF. CDR3 DNA sequence: TGTGCCAGCAGTTTATTGTTGTCCGAGCAGTACTTC.

The V gene is TRBV12-5, the J gene TRBJ1-1, with a tentative D call TRBD1 (6 bases). CDR1 and CDR2 (germline): LGHNT, FRNRAP. Deletions cut 5 bases from V and 4 bases from J, with 14 bases between. The CDR3 consists of 14 residues. CDR3: CASGPSGGGTEAFF. In nucleotides, the CDR3 is TGTGCTAGTGGTCCCTCGGGAGGGGGCACTGAAGCTTTCTTT. The variable domain in full, completed from reference TRBV12-5 and TRBJ1-1, reads DARVTQTPRHKVTEMGQEVTMRCQPILGHNTVFWYRQTMMQGLELLAYFRNRAPLDDSGMPKDRFSAEMPDATLATLKIQPSEPRDSAVYFCASGPSGGGTEAFFGQGTRLTVV.

This chain uses TRBV10-3 with TRBJ1-1, with a possible D match to TRBD1 (5 bases). Germline-derived CDR1 and CDR2 are ENHRY and SYGVKD. The CDR3 length is 13 residues. V was pared by 10 bases and J by 1 base, with 13 bases between. CDR3 in DNA: TGTGCCACCAATAGGCAGGGGAACACTGAAGCTTTCTTT. This encodes CATNRQGNTEAFF.

This CDR3 reads CASSLERQGFGGYTF. The DNA for the CDR3 is TGTGCCAGCAGCTTAGAGCGGCAGGGGTTCGGCGGCTACACCTTC. The chain uses TRBV7-8 and TRBJ1-2, with D perhaps matching TRBD1 (6 bases). The CDR3 is 15 residues long. V was cut by 1 base and J by 8 bases, with 17 bases left in between. Germline lookup yields CDR1 SGHVS and CDR2 FQNEAQ.

The CDR3 nucleotides are TGTGCCTGGACCCACGGGGTTGACGAGCAGTACTTC. Its protein product is CAWTHGVDEQYF. This chain joins TRBV30 and TRBJ2-7, with D possibly matching TRBD2 (5 bases). The length of the CDR3 is 12 residues. V was trimmed by 4 bases and J by 5 bases, leaving 12 bases between them. Germline values: CDR1 GTSNPN, CDR2 SVGIG (reference sequence).

The genes are TRBV7-9 and TRBJ1-1; a possible D gene is TRBD1 (5 bases). The germline CDR1 and CDR2 sequences are SEHNR and FQNEAQ (reference sequence). V was trimmed by 1 base and J by 4 bases, leaving 13 bases between them. This CDR3 contains 15 residues. The CDR3 coding sequence is TGTGCCAGCAGCTTAGACCTGACAGTCCCCACTGAAGCTTTCTTT. Translating it yields CASSLDLTVPTEAFF.

For this clone: Other DNA sequences within the sample encode an identical CDR3. The chain links TRBV12-3 or TRBV12-4 to TRBJ1-2; D remains unclear. This CDR3 comprises 11 residues. The ends were cut back, 6 bases at V and 1 base at J, with 3 bases in the middle. Here the CDR3 reads CASSLNYGYTF. CDR3 nucleotides: TGTGCCAGCAGCCTTAACTATGGCTACACCTTC.

The V gene is TRBV2, the J gene TRBJ1-2; D is undetermined. The germline CDR1 and CDR2 sequences are SNHLY and FYNNEI. CDR3 size: 14 residues. V lost 6 bases and J lost 2, with 13 bases in between. The DNA of the CDR3 is TGTGCCAGCAGCCCCGGCAGACTGAACTATGGCTACACCTTC. Residues: CASSPGRLNYGYTF.

A note on this clone: Other nucleotide sequences in the sample specify the same CDR3. The chain combines TRBV19 with TRBJ1-5; D remains ambiguous. V lost 7 bases and J 5 bases, leaving 9 bases between the germline ends. CDR3 length: 12 amino acids. Germline V lookup: CDR1 LNHDA, CDR2 SQIVND (reference sequence). The CDR3 sequence: CASNLGYQPQHF. In DNA form, the CDR3 reads TGTGCCAGTAACCTCGGGTATCAGCCCCAGCATTTT.

The chain employs TRBV6-5 and TRBJ1-2; no clear D. There are 15 residues in the CDR3. Germline CDR1 MNHEY, CDR2 SVGAGI. The V and J ends lost 2 bases and 3 bases respectively, with 13 bases between them. CDR3 sequence (DNA): TGTGCCAGCAGTTACACGAGGGATCCCGACTATGGCTACACCTTC. It translates to CASSYTRDPDYGYTF.

This rearrangement joins TRBV13 to TRBJ1-2; D remains unclear. The CDR3 has 12 amino acids. Germline V lookup: CDR1 PRHDT, CDR2 FYEKMQ (reference sequence). Trimming removed 3 bases at V and 4 bases at J, with 6 bases between. The CDR3 is CASSFPGYGYTF. The CDR3 coding sequence is TGTGCCAGCAGCTTCCCGGGCTATGGCTACACCTTC.

The CDR3 loop reads CASGEAGNSPLHF. Written as DNA, the CDR3 is TGTGCCAGTGGGGAGGCAGGGAATTCACCCCTCCACTTT. This chain uses TRBV19 with TRBJ1-6; D may be TRBD1 (5 bases). The germline gives CDR1 LNHDA, CDR2 SQIVND (reference sequence). This CDR3 spans 13 amino acids. V lost 8 bases and J 7 bases, leaving 12 bases between the germline ends.

This chain uses TRBV28 with TRBJ1-5; D may be TRBD1 (5 bases). The CDR3 extends over 15 amino acids. Germline CDR1 is MDHEN and CDR2 is SYDVKM. V lost 1 base and J 5 bases, leaving 12 bases between the germline ends. CDR3 DNA sequence: TGTGCCAGCAGTTTATCGACAGCGACGCATCAGCCCCAGCATTTT. The encoded protein is CASSLSTATHQPQHF.

V gene TRBV24-1 combines with J gene TRBJ1-2, with 7 bases that match TRBD1. Trimming removed 8 bases from V and 2 bases from J; junction bases left unmatched: 10. CDR3 size: 15 residues. Per the germline V gene, CDR1 is KGHDR and CDR2 is SFDVKD. DNA for the CDR3: TGTGCCACCATTTTCCAGACAGGGTTCAACTATGGCTACACCTTC. Protein product: CATIFQTGFNYGYTF.

The rearrangement uses TRBV6-5 and TRBJ1-2; a possible D gene is TRBD1 (5 bases). V was cut by 2 bases and J by 4 bases, with 14 bases left in between. This CDR3 contains 15 residues. The germline V gene encodes CDR1 MNHEY and CDR2 SVGAGI. The CDR3: CASSYEGPGIYGYTF. The CDR3 nucleotides read TGTGCCAGCAGTTACGAAGGACCAGGGATCTATGGCTACACCTTC.

The chain combines TRBV6-5 with TRBJ1-2; 10 bases are shared with TRBD1. The trim removed 6 bases at V and 7 bases at J, leaving 11 bases unmatched. This CDR3 is 15 amino acids long. Germline V gene sequence: CDR1 MNHEY, CDR2 SVGAGI. CDR3 sequence: CASSGIRTGGAGYTF. The CDR3 DNA follows: TGTGCCAGCAGCGGCATCAGGACAGGGGGAGCTGGCTACACCTTC.